This TCR beta chain was captured in a study of blood T cell repertoires in COVID-19. CDR1 and CDR2 (germline): SGHTA, FQGTGA. The length of the CDR3 is 15 residues. Trimming took off 1 base at V and 3 bases at J, with 9 bases between the two ends. The repertoire was sequenced with immunoSEQ multiplex PCR; TCRdb's copy has only in-frame clones and lacks some. The repertoire has some 400,000 clones, 80% to 90% of them found once; the top ten carry approximately 2.5%. The chain recombines TRBV7-3 with TRBJ2-2; weak D call: TRBD1 (5 bases). The sequencing sample was made of peripheral blood. This clonotype was obtained from a woman aged 55-70 years with COVID-19, enrolled during active disease. In DNA, the CDR3 is TGTGCCAGCAGCTTAAATTCACAGGACACCGGGGAGCTGTTTTTT. This codes for CASSLNSQDTGELFF.